This TCR beta chain is from a study of cytomegalovirus exposure and HLA in healthy donors. Study information: Sequencing of approximately 190 million T cells in an earlier analysis found some 100 million unique TCR beta sequences. Whole-study results and caveats: Accounts indicate the classifier identified cytomegalovirus status with strong specificity and sensitivity. Presence/absence comparisons presumed near-even sequencing depth among donors.

As for this clone: Its antigen remains unidentified.

The CDR3 totals 18 residues. Trimming took 3 bases from V and 0 from J, leaving 18 bases between them. Germline V gives CDR1 LNHDA, CDR2 SQIVND (reference sequence). Vbeta (60) and Jbeta (13) primers were used in the PCR. The protocol was immunoSEQ multiplex PCR, while the TCRdb copy is restricted to in-frame clones and leaves out a portion. The data show under 110,000 clones, about four fifths seen once. All the people who gave samples were healthy bone marrow donors. This chain links TRBV19 with TRBJ1-5, with no clear D. The source of this sequence is a man aged 50-59 years in good health and CMV-seronegative. The material sequenced was PBMCs. CDR3 nucleotide sequence: TGTGCCAGTAGTATCCAAACACGGGCAGACTATAGCAATCAGCCCCAGCATTTT. It specifies CASSIQTRADYSNQPQHF.